This note documents a single T cell receptor (beta chain) sequence. Its antigen remains unknown. Trimming removed 2 bases from V and 6 bases from J, with 13 bases in between. The CDR3 is made up of 14 amino acids. Germline CDR1 reads SEHNR; CDR2 reads FQNEAQ (reference sequence). The data originate from a study of T cells after yellow fever vaccination. Study at large: The fractions with low cell numbers were processed using SMART-Seq v4 Ultra Low Input.

Study outcomes and limitations: Contaminants from the bulk population, in the form of abundant clonotypes, could be found in FACS-sorted repertoires.

Template switching with 5'RACE generated the TCR cDNA and added a universal primer site and UMIs. Each CDR3 protein gets one entry after TCRdb re-called the 5' RACE reads with MiXCR. The sample carries some 550,000 distinct CDR3 sequences, roughly a fifth recorded once. This specimen was PBMCs, taken 15 days after the yellow fever booster vaccination. V usage is TRBV7-9 and J usage is TRBJ1-1; D gene uncertain. The sequence derives from a man younger than 40 who received the YFV17D yellow fever vaccine. CDR3 DNA: TGTGCCAGCAGCTTACTCGGGGTAATAGCTGAAGCTTTCTTT. The encoded protein is CASSLLGVIAEAFF.